The 25 T cell receptor beta chains below come from one sample, sequenced in a study of cytomegalovirus exposure and HLA in healthy donors. Here immunoSEQ multiplex PCR was the method, and the copy in TCRdb shows in-frame clones only, minus some. The data hold about 200,000 clones, with 70% to 90% observed a single time. The source material was PBMCs. These receptors all stem from a woman between 18 and 30 years old in good health and CMV-seronegative.

This clone occurred many times. This chain uses TRBV5-4 with TRBJ2-1, with 9 bases fitting TRBD2. The CDR3 is 14 amino acids. Germline CDR1 and CDR2: SGHNT and YYREEE (reference sequence). The V and J ends lost 2 bases and 7 bases, in that order; junction bases with no gene match: 4. As DNA, the CDR3 is TGTGCCAGCAGCTTCCCTAGCGGGGTTAATGAGCAGTTCTTC. Amino acids: CASSFPSGVNEQFF. The full variable domain, rest sourced from reference TRBV5-4 and TRBJ2-1, is ETGVTQSPTHLIKTRGQQVTLRCSSQSGHNTVSWYQQALGQGPQFIFQYYREEENGRGNFPPRFSGLQFPNYSSELNVNALELDDSALYLCASSFPSGVNEQFFGPGTRLTVL.

In its sample, this clone was seen a few times. J is TRBJ2-3 and V is TRBV11-3; perhaps TRBD2 as D (6 bases). The ends were cut back, 1 base at V and 1 base at J, with 6 bases in the middle. Germline CDR1 SGHNT, CDR2 YENEEA. This CDR3 is 14 amino acids long. The CDR3 nucleotides read TGTGCCAGCAGCTTAGCGGGGGGCACAGATACGCAGTATTTT. Protein product: CASSLAGGTDTQYF. Combining the CDR3 with reference TRBV11-3 and TRBJ2-3 gives the whole variable domain EAGVVQSPRYKIIEKKQPVAFWCNPISGHNTLYWYLQNLGQGPELLIRYENEEAVDDSQLPKDRFSAERLKGVDSTLKIQPAELGDSAVYLCASSLAGGTDTQYFGPGTRLTVL.

The chain uses TRBV18 and TRBJ1-2; 10 positions agree with TRBD1. V lost 5 bases to trimming and J lost 5 bases; unmatched junction nucleotides: 2. Germline V gives CDR1 KGHSH, CDR2 LQKENI. The CDR3 length is 13 residues. The CDR3 nucleotides are TGTGCCAGCTCATCGGACAGGGGGTATGGCTACACCTTC. Residues: CASSSDRGYGYTF.

This clone came up once. V is TRBV6-6 and J is TRBJ1-5; D not resolved. Germline CDR1 reads MNHNY; CDR2 reads SVGAGI (reference sequence). V lost 2 bases and J 5 bases, leaving 7 bases between the germline ends. The CDR3 runs to 13 residues. This CDR3 is CASSYPPHQPQHF. In DNA, the CDR3 is TGTGCCAGCAGTTACCCCCCCCATCAGCCCCAGCATTTT.

CDR3 in DNA: TGTGCCAGCAGTGGGCAACTCTATGGCTACACCTTC. Encoded protein: CASSGQLYGYTF. The chain is built from TRBV2 and TRBJ1-2; no clear D. Germline CDR1 SNHLY, CDR2 FYNNEI. The CDR3 loop spans 12 amino acids. Trimming removed 4 bases from V and 4 bases from J, with 7 bases in between.

This clone was counted a few times. J is TRBJ1-1 and V is TRBV15; perhaps TRBD1 as D (6 bases). The CDR3 sequence is 14 residues long. The ends were cut back, 3 bases at V and 6 bases at J, with 14 bases in the middle. Looked up from germline, CDR1 is LNHNV and CDR2 is YYDKDF (reference sequence). This CDR3 reads CATSSVDTGPEAFF. DNA for the CDR3: TGTGCCACCAGCAGCGTCGATACAGGGCCTGAAGCTTTCTTT.

The chain is built from TRBV10-1 and TRBJ2-5; no firm D call. The CDR3 covers 12 residues. V was trimmed by 6 bases and J by 1 base, leaving 6 bases between them. The germline CDR1 and CDR2 sequences are WNHNN and SYGVQD (reference sequence). The CDR3 protein is CASRAPQETQYF. The CDR3 DNA reads as TGCGCCAGCAGGGCTCCCCAAGAGACCCAGTACTTC.

The genes are TRBV19 and TRBJ1-2; perhaps TRBD1 as D (5 bases). The CDR3 consists of 17 residues. Germline V gene lookup returns CDR1 LNHDA and CDR2 SQIVND (reference sequence). V was cut by 3 bases and J by 5 bases, with 22 bases left in between. In DNA form, the CDR3 reads TGTGCCAGTAGTATCCCCCTATCCGGGACGGCCTTTTATGGCTACACCTTC. Translation gives CASSIPLSGTAFYGYTF.

The rearrangement uses TRBV11-2 and TRBJ2-3, with D perhaps TRBD1 (5 bases). CDR1 and CDR2 from the germline V gene are SGHAT and FQNNGV. V was trimmed by 5 bases and J by 4 bases, leaving 22 bases between them. This CDR3 region has 17 residues. The CDR3 is CASSVRPPGMVSDTQYF. The CDR3 coding sequence is TGTGCCAGCAGCGTACGCCCCCCAGGGATGGTCTCAGATACGCAGTATTTT.

The chain is built from TRBV28 and TRBJ2-5; TRBD1 matches 11 bases. Germline-derived CDR1 and CDR2 are MDHEN and SYDVKM. The CDR3 is 16 residues long. V shed 4 bases and J 2 bases; nucleotides not matched to a gene: 6. CDR3 sequence (DNA): TGTGCCAGCAGTTACCGGGACAGGGGGTTACAAGAGACCCAGTACTTC. Translated: CASSYRDRGLQETQYF.

J is TRBJ2-1 and V is TRBV9; 7 bases match TRBD2. The germline V gene has CDR1 SGDLS and CDR2 YYNGEE. CDR3 length: 17 amino acids. The J segment lost 8 bases and the V segment lost 0 bases, leaving 14 bases of the junction unmatched. Written as DNA, the CDR3 is TGTGCCAGCAGCGTAGTGAGTGGGAGCGGGGCTTTTTATGAGCAGTTCTTC. Translating gives CASSVVSGSGAFYEQFF.

This clone was recorded once. This chain connects TRBV6-1 to TRBJ2-1; tentative D call: TRBD1 (5 bases). V lost 3 bases to trimming and J lost 0 bases, with 12 bases between them. Germline V gene lookup returns CDR1 MNHNS and CDR2 SASEGT. The CDR3 loop spans 16 amino acids. The CDR3 DNA reads as TGTGCCAGCAGTGACCTCACAGGCCTCTCCTACAATGAGCAGTTCTTC. It translates to CASSDLTGLSYNEQFF.

The chain couples TRBV19 to TRBJ1-3, with D maybe TRBD1 (6 bases). This CDR3 has 17 amino acids. Germline CDR1 and CDR2: LNHDA and SQIVND (reference sequence). Trimming removed 3 bases at V and 4 bases at J, with 19 bases between. CDR3 sequence: CASSIAGGGAFGNTIYF. CDR3 sequence (DNA): TGTGCCAGTAGTATTGCCGGCGGGGGCGCTTTCGGAAACACCATATATTTT.

The chain joins TRBV10-1 to TRBJ1-2, with a weak D call TRBD1 (5 bases). CDR3 length: 15 residues. Germline V gene lookup returns CDR1 WNHNN and CDR2 SYGVQD (reference sequence). Trimming removed 3 bases from V and 1 base from J, with 12 bases in between. The CDR3 sequence is CASSDDSSFNYGYTF. The CDR3 DNA reads TGCGCCAGCAGTGACGACAGCTCCTTTAACTATGGCTACACCTTC.

This chain joins TRBV6-1 and TRBJ1-2; 9 nucleotides agree with TRBD1. Germline CDR1 is MNHNS and CDR2 is SASEGT. Trimming cost V 6 bases and J 3 bases; bases outside gene matches: 2. This CDR3 spans 13 amino acids. The CDR3 sequence is CASSRDRDYGYTF. CDR3 nucleotide sequence: TGTGCCAGCAGCCGGGACAGGGACTATGGCTACACCTTC.

The chain employs TRBV6-1 and TRBJ2-3; no clear D gene. Trimming removed 10 bases at V and 0 bases at J, with 14 bases between. This CDR3 is 14 amino acids long. The V gene's germline CDR1 is MNHNS and CDR2 SASEGT. The CDR3 nucleotides are TGTGCCACCGCAAAGGCGGCCAGCACAGATACGCAGTATTTT. This gives the protein CATAKAASTDTQYF.

The chain has TRBV14 and TRBJ1-2; 9 positions match TRBD1. The CDR3 has 13 residues. The V segment lost 5 bases and the J segment 6 bases; nucleotides outside the gene matches: 4. Looked up from germline, CDR1 is SGHDN and CDR2 is FVKESK. The CDR3 DNA reads as TGTGCCAGCAGCTTGGGACAGGGCGATGGCTACACCTTC. It yields the protein CASSLGQGDGYTF. Full variable domain (rest looked up from reference TRBV14 and TRBJ1-2): EAGVTQFPSHSVIEKGQTVTLRCDPISGHDNLYWYRRVMGKEIKFLLHFVKESKQDESGMPNNRFLAERTGGTYSTLKVQPAELEDSGVYFCASSLGQGDGYTFGSGTRLTVV.

V and J are TRBV14 and TRBJ2-5; D unclear. The length of the CDR3 is 14 residues. Germline assignment: CDR1 SGHDN and CDR2 FVKESK. V was pared by 4 bases and J by 1 base, with 10 bases between. In nucleotides, the CDR3 is TGTGCCAGCAGCCGCGAACTGCCCCAAGAGACCCAGTACTTC. Translation gives CASSRELPQETQYF.

The genes are TRBV6-1 and TRBJ2-7; D possibly corresponds to TRBD2 (6 bases). The V gene's germline CDR1 is MNHNS and CDR2 SASEGT. The V gene lost 6 bases and the J gene lost 4 bases, with 19 bases spanning the gap. The CDR3 is 15 amino acids. The CDR3 bases are TGTGCCAGCAGGGAGGGGCCGGAGGGCCGGTACGAGCAGTACTTC. This translates into CASREGPEGRYEQYF.

This clone was seen more than once but under ten times. This chain connects TRBV2 to TRBJ1-2; tentative D call: TRBD1 (6 bases). Trimming took 8 bases from V and 8 from J, leaving 18 bases between them. The CDR3 is made up of 13 amino acids. Per the germline V gene, CDR1 is SNHLY and CDR2 is FYNNEI. The CDR3 sequence: CASLGHASGGYTF. Here the CDR3 DNA reads TGTGCCAGCTTGGGACACGCGTCCGGAGGCTACACCTTC.

The CDR3 is CASKGPGGAGEQFF. CDR3 DNA sequence: TGCGCCAGCAAGGGACCGGGCGGGGCGGGTGAGCAGTTCTTC. The chain has TRBV5-1 and TRBJ2-1, with a possible D match to TRBD2 (6 bases). Germline lookup yields CDR1 SGHRS and CDR2 YFSETQ. The V gene lost 6 bases and the J gene lost 9 bases, with 19 bases spanning the gap. This CDR3 is built from 14 residues.

The V gene is TRBV14, the J gene TRBJ1-2; the D is unclear. Germline V gene lookup returns CDR1 SGHDN and CDR2 FVKESK. This CDR3 comprises 15 residues. V lost 1 base and J 2 bases, leaving 11 bases between the germline ends. The CDR3 sequence: CASSQVGAVNYGYTF. The CDR3 bases are TGTGCCAGCAGCCAAGTCGGAGCTGTCAACTATGGCTACACCTTC.

The V call is TRBV27, the J call TRBJ2-6; D is ambiguous. Germline V gene data show CDR1 as MNHEY and CDR2 as SMNVEV (reference sequence). This CDR3 spans 14 amino acids. With 2 bases removed from V and 4 bases from J, the gap between germline ends came to 6 bases. DNA for the CDR3: TGTGCCAGCAGTTTAGTCGCCGGGGCCAACGTCCTGACTTTC. This translates into CASSLVAGANVLTF.

The V call is TRBV6-5, the J call TRBJ2-6, with D unresolved. Trimming removed 5 bases from V and 4 bases from J, with 3 bases in between. The V gene's germline CDR1 is MNHEY and CDR2 SVGAGI. CDR3 length equals 12 residues. The CDR3 loop reads CASSPGANVLTF. CDR3 sequence (DNA): TGTGCCAGCAGTCCCGGGGCCAACGTCCTGACTTTC.

For the CDR3, the DNA is TGTGCCAGTAGTATGATTCCCCGGGGCACTGAAGCTTTCTTT. It codes for CASSMIPRGTEAFF. This chain links TRBV19 with TRBJ1-1; no definite D call. V was shortened by 3 bases and J by 4 bases, with 12 bases between the two germline ends. The germline V gene encodes CDR1 LNHDA and CDR2 SQIVND (reference sequence). The CDR3 spans 14 residues. Looking up the rest from reference TRBV19 and TRBJ1-1 gives the full variable domain: DGGITQSPKYLFRKEGQNVTLSCEQNLNHDAMYWYRQDPGQGLRLIYYSQIVNDFQKGDIAEGYSVSREKKESFPLTVTSAQKNPTAFYLCASSMIPRGTEAFFGQGTRLTVV.